A selection of T cell receptor beta chains follows, all from one sample in a study of cytomegalovirus exposure and HLA in healthy donors. Generated by immunoSEQ multiplex PCR, the TCRdb table keeps only in-frame clones and is missing some. The table shows 100,000 to 150,000 clones, with more than 75% occurring only once. Material: PBMCs. The receptors originated from a man aged 30-40 years in good health and CMV-seropositive. Both conserved end residues are part of each CDR3. A D gene is named only where the DNA matches it firmly. Clone size is not always given. Where it is, it says once, few, many or a class for expanded clones.

J gene	D gene	CDR3 length	V gene	clone size	CDR3 DNA	CDR3 protein
TRBJ2-3	TRBD2	15	TRBV7-7	few	TGTGCTAGCAGCCATCTAGCGGGAGGAGGGGATACGCAGTATTTT	CASSHLAGGGDTQYF
TRBJ2-3	-	13	TRBV18	-	TGTGCCAGCTCACTCCGGGACACAGATACGCAGTATTTT	CASSLRDTDTQYF
TRBJ2-7	TRBD1	14	TRBV7-2	-	TGTGCCAGCAGCTTGGGACAGCACTCCTACGAGCAGTACTTC	CASSLGQHSYEQYF
TRBJ2-2	TRBD2	18	TRBV11-1	-	TGTGCCAGCAGCTTACATCGCTTAGGCGGGAGGAACACCGGGGAGCTGTTTTTT	CASSLHRLGGRNTGELFF
TRBJ1-1	-	13	TRBV27	-	TGTGCCAGCAGTTCGTTCCTCAACACTGAAGCTTTCTTT	CASSSFLNTEAFF
TRBJ1-4	-	16	TRBV19	-	TGTGCCAGTAGTACCCTCCTGGACGGGCTTCAGGGAAAACTGTTTTTT	CASSTLLDGLQGKLFF
TRBJ2-5	-	13	TRBV10-2	-	TGCGCCAGCAGTAGACGGATCCAAGAGGCCCAGTACTTC	CASSRRIQEAQYF
TRBJ2-5	-	16	TRBV2	-	TGTGCCAGCAGGAAGAGCCTGATAAGTACCCAAGAGACCCAGTACTTC	CASRKSLISTQETQYF
TRBJ2-5	TRBD2	14	TRBV5-4	-	TGTGCCAGCAGCCCAGGACTAGCGGGAGAGACCCAGTACTTC	CASSPGLAGETQYF
TRBJ1-3	TRBD1	16	TRBV5-1	-	TGCGCCAGCAGCGGGGGTGACAGGGTAGCTGGAAACACCATATATTTT	CASSGGDRVAGNTIYF
TRBJ2-7	TRBD1	12	TRBV7-3	-	TGTGCCAGCAGCAAGACAGGGGACGAGCAGTACTTC	CASSKTGDEQYF
TRBJ2-7	TRBD2	16	TRBV6-1	-	TGTGCCAGCAGTGAAATGGGACTAGCGGGAACCTACGAGCAGTACTTC	CASSEMGLAGTYEQYF
TRBJ2-2	-	13	TRBV15	-	TGTGCCACCAGCAGAGAACAGGGGAGGCAGCTGTTTTTT	CATSREQGRQLFF
TRBJ2-7	-	14	TRBV27	few	TGTGTCAGCACCCCGGACTTTAAACTTTACGAGCAGTACTTC	CVSTPDFKLYEQYF
TRBJ1-1	TRBD1	15	TRBV14	-	TGTGCCAGCAGCCCCGGGACAGGGGGCATCACTGAAGCTTTCTTT	CASSPGTGGITEAFF
TRBJ1-1	-	12	TRBV28	-	TGTGCCAGCAGTTCCGGGGGGGGCAAAGCTTTCTTT	CASSSGGGKAFF
TRBJ2-3	TRBD2	15	TRBV25-1	-	TGTGCCAGCAGCCCGGGACTACCCCGCACAGATACGCAGTATTTT	CASSPGLPRTDTQYF
TRBJ1-1	-	13	TRBV11-2	-	TGCGCCAGCAGCTCGGGGGGGAACACTGAAGCTTTCTTT	CASSSGGNTEAFF
TRBJ2-7	TRBD2	14	TRBV2	-	TGTGCCAGCAGTGAAGAACTAGCGGGAGACGAGCAGTACTTC	CASSEELAGDEQYF
TRBJ1-5	-	15	TRBV5-1	-	TGCGCCAGCAGCTTGGCAGGGGTTGGAAATCAGCCCCAGCATTTT	CASSLAGVGNQPQHF
TRBJ1-2	TRBD1	16	TRBV19	-	TGTGCCAGTAGTCCAACTACAGGGGTGAGATACTATGGCTACACCTTC	CASSPTTGVRYYGYTF
TRBJ1-1	-	12	TRBV9	-	TGTGCCAGCAGCGTGGAGGGGCGTCAGGCTTTCTTT	CASSVEGRQAFF
TRBJ2-1	-	14	TRBV5-1	-	TGCGCCAGCAGCTTACCCGGGATCCTCCCTGAGCAGTTCTTC	CASSLPGILPEQFF
TRBJ2-7	-	14	TRBV28	-	TGTGCCAGCAGCCCAGGGGACCGCTCCTACGAGCAGTACTTC	CASSPGDRSYEQYF
TRBJ2-3	TRBD2	18	TRBV4-3	-	TGCGCCAGCAGCCACACGCCGGGGACTAGCGGGAGCACAGATACGCAGTATTTT	CASSHTPGTSGSTDTQYF
TRBJ1-1	-	13	TRBV30	-	TGTGCCTGGAGTCGGCAGGGGATGGGTGAAGCTTTCTTT	CAWSRQGMGEAFF
TRBJ2-7	-	14	TRBV19	once	TGTGCCAGTAGTATTGGGCAGGCTACCTACGAGCAGTACTTC	CASSIGQATYEQYF
TRBJ1-1	TRBD1	15	TRBV7-9	-	TGTTCCAGCAGCTTAGTCAGTCAGGGGGATACTGAAGCTTTCTTT	CSSSLVSQGDTEAFF
TRBJ1-3	-	10	TRBV28	-	TGTGCCAGCAAGGGGAACACCATATATTTT	CASKGNTIYF
TRBJ2-1	TRBD2	16	TRBV27	-	TGTGCCAGCAGTTTATTGGCTAGCGGGAGGTTCAATGAGCAGTTCTTC	CASSLLASGRFNEQFF
TRBJ2-3	TRBD2	15	TRBV5-4	-	TGTGCCAGCAGCTTGAGGGACTACAGCACAGATACGCAGTATTTT	CASSLRDYSTDTQYF
TRBJ2-7	TRBD2	15	TRBV27	-	TGTGCCAGCAGTCCATTGACTAGCGGGGCGTACGAGCAGTACTTC	CASSPLTSGAYEQYF
TRBJ1-1	TRBD1	14	TRBV27	-	TGTGCCAGCAGTAACGGACAGGGGGGAACTGAAGCTTTCTTT	CASSNGQGGTEAFF
TRBJ2-2	TRBD2	16	TRBV9	once	TGTGCCAGCAGCCCACTAGCGGGAGGGCCCACCGGGGAGCTGTTTTTT	CASSPLAGGPTGELFF
TRBJ2-7	TRBD2	14	TRBV27	-	TGTGCCAGCACAACTAGCGGTGCCTCCTACGAGCAGTACTTC	CASTTSGASYEQYF
TRBJ2-1	TRBD2	13	TRBV12-5	-	TGTGCTACCGGACTAGCGGGAGGAAATGAGCAGTTCTTC	CATGLAGGNEQFF
TRBJ1-2	-	11	TRBV30	-	TGTGCCTGGAGTCTAGGCTATGGCTACACCTTC	CAWSLGYGYTF